The rows below give T cell receptor beta chains drawn from one sample of a study of T cell responses to AZD1222 COVID-19 vaccine. TCRdb keeps only in-frame clones here, not all; method: immunoSEQ multiplex PCR. Of some 86,000 clones listed, more than 75% are singletons. The starting material was peripheral blood, obtained on day 0 of AZD1222 vaccination. The receptors stem from an adult in good health. CDR3s include the opening cysteine and the closing phenylalanine or tryptophan. A D gene is named only where the DNA matches it firmly. Clone size is given for some rows only: seen once, a few or many times, or a class if the clone is expanded.

D: TRBD2
V: TRBV11-2
J: TRBJ2-3
size: -
DNA: TGTGCCAGCAGCTTAGGAAGCGGGGTGGGAGATACGCAGTATTTT
CDR3: CASSLGSGVGDTQYF

D: TRBD1
V: TRBV4-1
J: TRBJ2-7
size: -
DNA: TGCGCCAGCAGCCCGCCGGGACAGGGTCGAGAGCAGTACTTC
CDR3: CASSPPGQGREQYF

D: TRBD1
V: TRBV27
J: TRBJ1-1
size: -
DNA: TGTGCCAGCAGTCCAAGACAGGGTGGCACTGAAGCTTTCTTT
CDR3: CASSPRQGGTEAFF

D: TRBD2
V: TRBV5-4
J: TRBJ2-1
size: -
DNA: TGTGCCAGCAGCTTGGTCCCCTTACTAGCGGGAGCATACAATGAGCAGTTCTTC
CDR3: CASSLVPLLAGAYNEQFF

D: -
V: TRBV4-1
J: TRBJ2-2
size: -
DNA: TGCGCCAGCAGCCAAGACCCGGGGGTCGCGAACACCGGGGAGCTGTTTTTT
CDR3: CASSQDPGVANTGELFF

D: -
V: TRBV11-2
J: TRBJ2-7
size: few
DNA: TGTGCCAGCAGCTTAGCCACCAGGGGTCTCTACGAGCAGTACTTC
CDR3: CASSLATRGLYEQYF

D: -
V: TRBV15
J: TRBJ1-1
size: -
DNA: TGTGCCACCAGCAGGGAGGGTGGGGCTGAAGCTTTCTTT
CDR3: CATSREGGAEAFF

D: TRBD1
V: TRBV6-5
J: TRBJ1-2
size: -
DNA: TGTGCCAGCCTTGGGACAGCCTATGGCTACACCTTC
CDR3: CASLGTAYGYTF

D: TRBD1
V: TRBV6-6
J: TRBJ1-2
size: few
DNA: TGTGCCAGCACTCAGGGACAAGGGGGCGTGTATGGCTACACCTTC
CDR3: CASTQGQGGVYGYTF

D: -
V: TRBV15
J: TRBJ1-2
size: -
DNA: TGTGCCACCAGCAGAGATGGAGCAGACTATGGCTACACCTTC
CDR3: CATSRDGADYGYTF

D: -
V: TRBV6-1
J: TRBJ1-5
size: few
DNA: TGTGCCAGCAGTGAAGCCGGGGGAGTAAGTCAGCCCCAGCATTTT
CDR3: CASSEAGGVSQPQHF

D: TRBD1
V: TRBV5-4
J: TRBJ1-4
size: few
DNA: TGTGCCAGCAGTACAGGGGGAGGTGAAAAACTGTTTTTT
CDR3: CASSTGGGEKLFF

D: -
V: TRBV7-6
J: TRBJ2-7
size: -
DNA: TGTGCCAGCAGCCCAATAACAGGGAAACGGCACGAGCAGTACTTC
CDR3: CASSPITGKRHEQYF

D: -
V: TRBV5-1
J: TRBJ2-7
size: -
DNA: TGCGCCAGCAGCTTGGCGGTCGGGGGCCTCTACGAGCAGTACTTC
CDR3: CASSLAVGGLYEQYF

D: -
V: TRBV5-6
J: TRBJ2-5
size: -
DNA: TGTGCCAGCAGCTCCCAGAACCAAGAGACCCAGTACTTC
CDR3: CASSSQNQETQYF

D: TRBD1
V: TRBV6-2/TRBV6-3
J: TRBJ2-3
size: once
DNA: TGTGCCAGCAGTTACTCTGGGACAGACACAGATACGCAGTATTTT
CDR3: CASSYSGTDTDTQYF

D: TRBD2
V: TRBV7-9
J: TRBJ2-3
size: once
DNA: TGTGCCAGCAGCTTAAACGGCCTAGCGGGATCCACAGATACGCAGTATTTT
CDR3: CASSLNGLAGSTDTQYF

D: TRBD1
V: TRBV5-4
J: TRBJ1-2
size: -
DNA: TGTGCCAGCAGTTTTTTGGACAGGAACTATGGCTACACCTTC
CDR3: CASSFLDRNYGYTF

D: TRBD2
V: TRBV7-9
J: TRBJ2-1
size: -
DNA: TGTGCCAGCAGCCCAAAGTATAGACTAGCGGTGTACAATGAGCAGTTCTTC
CDR3: CASSPKYRLAVYNEQFF

D: TRBD1
V: TRBV30
J: TRBJ2-6
size: -
DNA: TGTGCCTGTACCGGGACAGCCCTCTCTGGGGCCAACGTCCTGACTTTC
CDR3: CACTGTALSGANVLTF

D: TRBD2
V: TRBV10-3
J: TRBJ2-1
size: -
DNA: TGTGCCATCACCCCTAGGACTAGCGGGACAAACAATGAGCAGTTCTTC
CDR3: CAITPRTSGTNNEQFF

D: TRBD1
V: TRBV5-1
J: TRBJ1-4
size: -
DNA: TGCGCCAGCAGCTTACACGCACCGGGACAGGTGGCGGTGGATGAAAAACTGTTTTTT
CDR3: CASSLHAPGQVAVDEKLFF